The source of this TCR beta chain is a study of human T cells and chemical hapten exposure. Overall study: After 6 days, upper back 0.01% DPC patch tests were scored.

This clonotype was counted at least ten times. Antigen: not known. TCRdb processed the RACE reads anew with MiXCR; each CDR3 protein has one entry. This sample has a few hundred thousand distinct CDR3 sequences, with around 6% found just once. Regarding time point: patch test 2, 6 weeks after DPC sensitization. The treatment is: therapeutic diphenylcyclopropenone sensitization with weekly scalp DPC. Donors were 18 to 70-year-old alopecia patients suitable for DPC. Overall study results and limits: PT1 expanded TCR numbers tracked positively with patch test score.

CDR1 and CDR2 from the germline V gene are SQVTM and ANQGSEA. V dropped 2 bases and J dropped 5 bases, with 12 bases sitting between them. The CDR3 loop spans 13 amino acids. The sequencing used whole blood, collected in connection with sensitization to the hapten diphenylcyclopropenone (DPC). The TCR was taken from a woman aged 18-29 years with alopecia areata. Some clones in this sample may be carry-over from other donors' samples. The rearrangement links TRBV29-1 to TRBJ1-2; TRBD1 might be the D (6 bases). CDR3 in DNA: TGCAGCGTTGAACGGGGGGCAGGGTATGGCTACACCTTC. It specifies CSVERGAGYGYTF. Filled out from reference TRBV29-1 and TRBJ1-2, the complete variable domain reads SAVISQKPSRDICQRGTSLTIQCQVDSQVTMMFWYRQQPGQSLTLIATANQGSEATYESGFVIDKFPISRPNLTFSTLTVSNMSPEDSSIYLCSVERGAGYGYTFGSGTRLTVV.